The 18 T cell receptor beta chains below were found in one sample sequenced in a study of blood T cell repertoires in COVID-19. The table came from immunoSEQ multiplex PCR; TCRdb's copy has only in-frame clones and leaves some out. Counted here are a few hundred thousand clones, approximately 88% occurring once; the ten biggest clones make up about 9.8%. Sequenced material: PBMCs or T cells enriched from blood (not recorded which). The receptors stem from a woman between 18 and 30 years old who had recovered from COVID-19.

The rearrangement links TRBV19 to TRBJ2-7; possible D gene TRBD1, 6 bases. With 4 bases removed from V and 3 bases from J, the gap between germline ends came to 19 bases. The CDR3 sequence is 16 residues long. Looked up from germline, CDR1 is LNHDA and CDR2 is SQIVND (reference sequence). The CDR3 DNA follows: TGTGCCAGTAGTACTCTCGGGACATTCAAATTCTACGAGCAGTACTTC. Its protein product is CASSTLGTFKFYEQYF.

V usage is TRBV5-4 and J usage is TRBJ1-1; D perhaps matches TRBD1 (5 bases). The CDR3 consists of 13 residues. The germline V gene has CDR1 SGHNT and CDR2 YYREEE (reference sequence). Trimming stripped 3 bases from V and 0 bases from J, with 6 bases between. DNA of the CDR3: TGTGCCAGCAGCTCGGGGGTGAACACTGAAGCTTTCTTT. Protein product: CASSSGVNTEAFF.

The CDR3: CATSIVLAKNIQYF. The CDR3 bases are TGTGCCACCAGCATCGTCTTAGCCAAAAACATTCAGTACTTC. The genes are TRBV15 and TRBJ2-4; D gene uncertain. The V end lost 4 bases, the J end lost 0 bases, and 7 bases lay between the germline ends. The CDR3 has 14 amino acids. CDR1 is LNHNV and CDR2 is YYDKDF in the germline V gene (reference sequence). The full variable domain, rest sourced from reference TRBV15 and TRBJ2-4, is DAMVIQNPRYQVTQFGKPVTLSCSQTLNHNVMYWYQQKSSQAPKLLFHYYDKDFNNEADTPDNFQSRRPNTSFCFLDIRSPGLGDTAMYLCATSIVLAKNIQYFGAGTRLSVL.

The chain uses TRBV28 and TRBJ1-4; weak D call: TRBD1 (5 bases). CDR3 length: 12 amino acids. Looked up from germline, CDR1 is MDHEN and CDR2 is SYDVKM. V lost 7 bases, J lost 4 bases, and 7 bases lay in between. The CDR3 nucleotides are TGTGCCAGCAAGCAGGGTAATGAAAAACTGTTTTTT. Protein product: CASKQGNEKLFF.

The chain is built from TRBV5-4 and TRBJ2-5; possibly TRBD2 for D (6 bases). This CDR3 has 13 residues. V shed 7 bases and J shed 5 bases, with 15 bases lying between them. Germline lookup yields CDR1 SGHNT and CDR2 YYREEE (reference sequence). CDR3 residues: CASGLAPVETQYF. The CDR3 region has the DNA TGTGCCAGCGGGCTAGCGCCGGTGGAGACCCAGTACTTC.

The rearrangement links TRBV7-9 to TRBJ1-1; no definite D call. CDR1 is SEHNR and CDR2 is FQNEAQ in the germline V gene (reference sequence). This CDR3 is built from 16 residues. V was pared by 1 base and J by 1 base, with 13 bases between. This CDR3 is CASSLVGGLRNTEAFF. DNA for the CDR3: TGTGCCAGCAGCTTAGTTGGTGGACTTAGGAACACTGAAGCTTTCTTT.

The chain uses TRBV25-1 and TRBJ2-7; D gene ambiguous. Germline values: CDR1 MGHDK, CDR2 SYGVNS. V lost 3 bases to trimming and J lost 1 base, with 10 bases between them. The CDR3 sequence is 14 residues long. The CDR3 region is CASSDVRGSYEQYF. For the CDR3, the DNA is TGTGCCAGCAGTGATGTCCGAGGATCCTACGAGCAGTACTTC.

In its sample, this clone was seen once. The CDR3 coding sequence is TGTGCCACCCGACAGGGTTACGAAAAACTGTTTTTT. Protein product: CATRQGYEKLFF. The rearrangement uses TRBV28 and TRBJ1-4, with 7 bases identical to TRBD1. Germline V gene sequence: CDR1 MDHEN, CDR2 SYDVKM. This CDR3 comprises 12 residues. J lost 8 bases, V lost 10 bases, and 7 bases had no gene match. Together with reference TRBV28 and TRBJ1-4, the CDR3 gives the full variable domain: DVKVTQSSRYLVKRTGEKVFLECVQDMDHENMFWYRQDPGLGLRLIYFSYDVKMKEKGDIPEGYSVSREKKERFSLILESASTNQTSMYLCATRQGYEKLFFGSGTQLSVL.

The chain links TRBV29-1 to TRBJ1-2; D may be TRBD1 (6 bases). Germline values: CDR1 SQVTM, CDR2 ANQGSEA. The CDR3 runs 15 residues. The V and J ends lost 3 bases and 2 bases respectively, with 16 bases between them. The CDR3 bases are TGCAGCGTTGATCCTGGCAGGGGCAGAAACTATGGCTACACCTTC. It encodes CSVDPGRGRNYGYTF.

The gene calls are TRBV19 and TRBJ2-7; D is possibly TRBD1 (5 bases). Germline V gene lookup returns CDR1 LNHDA and CDR2 SQIVND (reference sequence). The germline V and J ends were trimmed by 3 bases and 6 bases, with 15 bases remaining between them. CDR3 length equals 14 residues. The CDR3 nucleotides read TGTGCCAGTAGTATCTCAGGGTGGGTTTCCGAGCAGTACTTC. The encoded protein is CASSISGWVSEQYF.

The chain is built from TRBV4-3 and TRBJ2-3; TRBD1 aligns across 7 bases. There are 15 residues in the CDR3. Per the germline V gene, CDR1 is LGHNA and CDR2 is YSLEER. Trimming removed 3 bases from V and 7 bases from J; junction bases left unmatched: 10. The CDR3 spells CASSQDETGLHTQYF. The DNA for the CDR3 is TGCGCCAGCAGCCAGGACGAGACAGGGTTGCATACGCAGTATTTT.

The chain is built from TRBV4-1 and TRBJ2-2, with TRBD1 matching 9 bases. CDR3 length: 16 residues. Germline V lookup: CDR1 MGHRA, CDR2 YSYEKL. The V gene end was trimmed by 1 base and the J gene end by 6 bases; junction bases not matched to a gene: 6. The CDR3 nucleotides are TGCGCCAGCAGCCAAGGGGGACAGGGTCGGCCCGGGGAGCTGTTTTTT. Protein sequence: CASSQGGQGRPGELFF.

The chain uses TRBV4-2 and TRBJ1-1; D unresolved. Germline assignment: CDR1 LGHNA and CDR2 YNFKEQ. The CDR3 loop spans 14 amino acids. V gave up 1 base and J gave up 3 bases, with 9 bases separating them. The CDR3 bases are TGTGCCAGCAGCCAAGGTCCCGAGGACACTGAAGCTTTCTTT. Encoded protein: CASSQGPEDTEAFF.

The V and J genes are TRBV19 and TRBJ2-7; 10 bases line up with TRBD1. CDR1 is LNHDA, CDR2 SQIVND, per germline (reference sequence). This CDR3 is built from 15 residues. The V gene end was trimmed by 5 bases and the J gene end by 5 bases; junction bases not matched to a gene: 9. CDR3 residues: CASSRPGQGSDEQYF. CDR3 DNA sequence: TGTGCCAGTAGTCGGCCGGGACAGGGGTCCGACGAGCAGTACTTC.

This clone has just one count. The chain is built from TRBV9 and TRBJ1-3; a possible D gene is TRBD1 (5 bases). The V end was cut by 0 bases, the J end by 0 bases, with 13 bases between. Germline CDR1 and CDR2: SGDLS and YYNGEE. The CDR3 is made up of 17 amino acids. The CDR3 here is CASSVGAGFNSGNTIYF. The CDR3 bases are TGTGCCAGCAGCGTAGGAGCAGGGTTTAACTCTGGAAACACCATATATTTT. Drawing the rest from reference TRBV9 and TRBJ1-3, the complete variable domain is DSGVTQTPKHLITATGQRVTLRCSPRSGDLSVYWYQQSLDQGLQFLIQYYNGEERAKGNILERFSAQQFPDLHSELNLSSLELGDSALYFCASSVGAGFNSGNTIYFGEGSWLTVV.

The genes are TRBV12-3 or TRBV12-4 and TRBJ1-6; tentatively, D is TRBD1 (6 bases). This CDR3 is built from 13 residues. Trimming removed 7 bases at V and 8 bases at J, with 12 bases between. The CDR3 here is CASTGDGYSPLHF. The CDR3 DNA sequence: TGTGCCAGCACAGGGGATGGTTATTCACCCCTCCACTTT.

The rearrangement links TRBV30 to TRBJ2-5; 10 positions match TRBD1. CDR3 length: 12 residues. The germline gives CDR1 GTSNPN, CDR2 SVGIG (reference sequence). The ends lost 7 bases at V and 4 bases at J; junction bases unmatched: 3. The DNA for the CDR3 is TGTGCCTCGGACAGGGGGATAGAGACCCAGTACTTC. It codes for CASDRGIETQYF.

This chain links TRBV24-1 with TRBJ1-5; 7 nucleotides align to TRBD1. The CDR3 contains 15 residues. The V gene's germline CDR1 is KGHDR and CDR2 SFDVKD. The J segment lost 2 bases and the V segment lost 3 bases, leaving 3 bases of the junction unmatched. CDR3 region: CATSDRQGGNQPQHF. The CDR3 DNA is TGTGCCACCAGTGATCGACAGGGAGGCAATCAGCCCCAGCATTTT.